This T cell receptor beta chain was recorded in a study of blood T cell repertoires in COVID-19. Study summary: Some COVID-19 samples were acute and others convalescent; all came from the United States, Italy and Spain. PBMCs, B-cell-depleted T cells, or T cells provided the cDNA or gDNA that made up the material.

V shed 1 base, J shed 4 bases, and the junction held 5 bases outside the gene matches. Germline-derived CDR1 and CDR2 are LGHDT and YNNKEL (reference sequence). This CDR3 is built from 17 residues. The table came from immunoSEQ multiplex PCR; TCRdb's copy has only in-frame clones and leaves some out. The sample lists 250,000 to 350,000 clones, roughly 88% seen once, with more than 6.5% in the top ten. This sequence originates from a woman younger than 45 who had recovered from COVID-19. The specimen sequenced was peripheral blood. V gene TRBV3-1 (or the pseudogene TRBV3-2) combines with J gene TRBJ2-2, with 11 bases that match TRBD1. Here the CDR3 reads CASSQAPGTGGTGELFF. Written as DNA, the CDR3 is TGTGCCAGCAGCCAAGCCCCCGGGACAGGGGGCACCGGGGAGCTGTTTTTT.